This TCR beta chain comes out of a study of blood T cell repertoires in COVID-19. Background on the study: Nucleic acid was either cDNA or gDNA, and it came from T cells, B-cell-depleted T cells, or PBMCs.

The CDR3 has 15 amino acids. Trimming cost V 3 bases and J 0 bases, with 12 bases left between them. Germline V gene data show CDR1 as MNHEY and CDR2 as SVGAGI. In the authors' workflow: Amplifying reference gene primers gave estimates of nucleated cell counts. The assay was immunoSEQ multiplex PCR, and TCRdb's table has in-frame clones only and misses some. V, J and clone size were drawn from that table, and D and trimming were deduced from the DNA. The table includes approximately 470,000 clones, around 90% detected once. Enrollees, about 18 to 89 years old, lived in approximately 25 US areas. Donors of Cohort 3 who recovered were those that had two negative PCRs, clearance, or symptom resolution.

The sample consisted of PBMCs or T cells enriched from blood (not recorded which). The TCR comes from a woman aged 18-35 years who had recovered from COVID-19. The chain is built from TRBV6-5 and TRBJ2-7; tentative D call: TRBD1 (6 bases). The CDR3 DNA reads TGTGCCAGCAGTTATTCGGGACAAGACTCCTACGAGCAGTACTTC. It specifies CASSYSGQDSYEQYF.